A single sample gave rise to the 28 T cell receptor beta chains below, sequenced in a study of cytomegalovirus exposure and HLA in healthy donors. The PCR made use of 60 Vbeta and 13 Jbeta primers. The data were produced by immunoSEQ multiplex PCR, yet TCRdb's version contains in-frame clones alone and is incomplete. This table has about 140,000 clones, around 75% appearing once. Sequences were obtained from PBMCs. The receptors were gathered from a female donor in good health and CMV-seronegative.

V and J are TRBV7-9 and TRBJ2-3, with D tentatively TRBD1 (6 bases). The germline V gene has CDR1 SEHNR and CDR2 FQNEAQ (reference sequence). The CDR3 has 15 amino acids. V lost 5 bases and J 0 bases, leaving 12 bases between the germline ends. DNA of the CDR3: TGTGCCAGCAGCCCCAGGGGTCATAGCACAGATACGCAGTATTTT. Protein sequence: CASSPRGHSTDTQYF.

V gene TRBV30 combines with J gene TRBJ1-2; 7 bases agree with TRBD1. Trimming took 3 bases from V and 8 from J; bases not matched to a gene: 18. There are 16 residues in the CDR3. Germline CDR1 reads GTSNPN; CDR2 reads SVGIG (reference sequence). The CDR3 here is CAWRKTGPVSFSGYTF. The CDR3 DNA reads as TGTGCCTGGAGGAAGACAGGGCCCGTAAGTTTTAGCGGCTACACCTTC. The variable domain in full, completed from reference TRBV30 and TRBJ1-2, reads SQTIHQWPATLVQPVGSPLSLECTVEGTSNPNLYWYRQAAGRGLQLLFYSVGIGQISSEVPQNLSASRPQDRQFILSSKKLLLSDSGFYLCAWRKTGPVSFSGYTFGSGTRLTVV.

The rearrangement joins TRBV28 to TRBJ1-2, with D possibly TRBD1 on 5 matching bases. Germline CDR1 is MDHEN and CDR2 is SYDVKM. The CDR3 length is 13 residues. Trimming left V 6 bases short and J 3 bases short, with 11 bases between. In DNA, the CDR3 is TGTGCCAGCAGCCTGGGGGGACACTATGGCTACACCTTC. This translates into CASSLGGHYGYTF.

V gene TRBV5-1 combines with J gene TRBJ2-3, with TRBD2 matching 13 bases. CDR1 and CDR2 from the germline V gene are SGHRS and YFSETQ. V was pared by 6 bases and J by 1 base, with 8 bases of the junction left unmatched. The CDR3 has 17 residues. CDR3 amino acids: CASIPGTSGIRTDTQYF. CDR3 DNA sequence: TGCGCCAGCATCCCTGGGACTAGCGGGATACGCACAGATACGCAGTATTTT.

The chain recombines TRBV5-6 with TRBJ1-4; 8 nucleotides align to TRBD1. This CDR3 region has 19 residues. Germline values: CDR1 SGHDT, CDR2 YYEEEE. The V gene end was trimmed by 0 bases and the J gene end by 8 bases; junction bases not matched to a gene: 18. In DNA form, the CDR3 reads TGTGCCAGCAGCTTGGCCAAAGGTCAGGGGGCGCTTTCAGGGGAAAAACTGTTTTTT. It specifies CASSLAKGQGALSGEKLFF.

This clone has a handful of counts. The V and J genes are TRBV28 and TRBJ2-3; D remains ambiguous. Germline-derived CDR1 and CDR2 are MDHEN and SYDVKM. V was cut by 8 bases and J by 0 bases, with 9 bases left in between. The CDR3 is 13 residues long. CDR3 sequence: CASLRGSTDTQYF. The CDR3, as DNA: TGTGCCAGCCTCCGAGGCAGCACAGATACGCAGTATTTT.

The gene calls are TRBV5-6 and TRBJ2-3, with 14 positions matching TRBD2. V gave up 4 bases and J gave up 9 bases; unmatched junction bases: 10. Per germline, CDR1 SGHDT and CDR2 YYEEEE. There are 16 residues in the CDR3. The chain's CDR3 is CASSPRRGTSGRTQYF. In DNA form, the CDR3 reads TGTGCCAGCAGCCCGCGGAGAGGGACTAGCGGGAGAACGCAGTATTTT.

This chain joins TRBV27 and TRBJ1-1; D is possibly TRBD1 (5 bases). CDR3 length: 16 amino acids. With 0 bases removed from V and 0 bases from J, the gap between germline ends came to 11 bases. In germline, CDR1 is MNHEY, CDR2 SMNVEV (reference sequence). The CDR3 sequence is CASSLSWGGMNTEAFF. The CDR3 region has the DNA TGTGCCAGCAGTTTATCGTGGGGGGGAATGAACACTGAAGCTTTCTTT.

The J gene is TRBJ2-7, the V gene TRBV27; 13 bases line up with TRBD2. This CDR3 spans 16 amino acids. The germline gives CDR1 MNHEY, CDR2 SMNVEV (reference sequence). Unmatched junction bases numbered 3, after V lost 2 bases and J lost 2 bases. The DNA for the CDR3 is TGTGCCAGCAGTTTAAGGGGGACTAGCGGGACCTACGAGCAGTACTTC. Amino acid sequence: CASSLRGTSGTYEQYF.

V gene TRBV15 combines with J gene TRBJ1-1; 7 positions agree with TRBD1. V lost 3 bases to trimming and J lost 7 bases; unmatched junction nucleotides: 8. Germline CDR1 LNHNV, CDR2 YYDKDF (reference sequence). The CDR3 spans 14 residues. Here the CDR3 reads CATSSDGQVDEAFF. The CDR3 region has the DNA TGTGCCACCAGCAGCGACGGACAGGTGGATGAAGCTTTCTTT.

The chain links TRBV7-8 to TRBJ2-3; perhaps TRBD1 as D (5 bases). The ends were cut back, 5 bases at V and 4 bases at J, with 25 bases in the middle. This CDR3 spans 18 amino acids. Germline loops: CDR1 SGHVS, CDR2 FQNEAQ. The CDR3 loop reads CASSKRDGPQGAADTQYF. CDR3 bases: TGTGCCAGCAGCAAACGAGACGGACCCCAAGGGGCCGCAGATACGCAGTATTTT. Variable domain in full (rest from reference TRBV7-8 and TRBJ2-3): GAGVSQSPRYKVAKRGQDVALRCDPISGHVSLFWYQQALGQGPEFLTYFQNEAQLDKSGLPSDRFFAERPEGSVSTLKIQRTQQEDSAVYLCASSKRDGPQGAADTQYFGPGTRLTVL.

The chain couples TRBV21-1 to TRBJ1-5. TRBV21-1 is an annotated pseudogene. The CDR3 runs 15 residues. This chain's CDR3 is CASSKILGANQPQHF. As DNA, the CDR3 is TGTGCCAGCAGCAAAATACTTGGAGCTAATCAGCCCCAGCATTTT.

The V gene is TRBV28, the J gene TRBJ2-2, with 7 bases identical to TRBD1. The CDR3 has 15 residues. Germline assignment: CDR1 MDHEN and CDR2 SYDVKM. Trimming removed 6 bases from V and 3 bases from J; junction bases left unmatched: 7. The CDR3 here is CASSLTGFDTGELFF. The CDR3 DNA reads as TGTGCCAGCAGCCTGACAGGGTTTGACACCGGGGAGCTGTTTTTT.

The V gene is TRBV18, the J gene TRBJ1-1; maybe TRBD1 (6 bases). V was pared by 3 bases and J by 8 bases, with 10 bases between. The CDR3 has 12 amino acids. Germline loops: CDR1 KGHSH, CDR2 LQKENI. Here the CDR3 DNA reads TGTGCCAGCTCACCCCTGACAGGAGAAGCTTTCTTT. Its protein product is CASSPLTGEAFF. Full variable domain (remainder filled in from reference TRBV18 and TRBJ1-1): NAGVMQNPRHLVRRRGQEARLRCSPMKGHSHVYWYRQLPEEGLKFMVYLQKENIIDESGMPKERFSAEFPKEGPSILRIQQVVRGDSAAYFCASSPLTGEAFFGQGTRLTVV.

This chain joins TRBV30 and TRBJ1-5; D is unresolved. Per germline, CDR1 GTSNPN and CDR2 SVGIG (reference sequence). This CDR3 is 13 amino acids long. The CDR3 DNA reads as TGTGCTGCCGCCCCCCGGAGCAATCAGCCCCAGCATTTT. It codes for CAAAPRSNQPQHF.

This chain joins TRBV20-1 and TRBJ1-4; D unresolved. This CDR3 has 11 residues. Germline CDR1 DFQATT, CDR2 SNEGSKA (reference sequence). Trimming left V 6 bases short and J 5 bases short, with 7 bases between. The CDR3 DNA reads TGCAGTGCCAAGGAGAATGAAAAACTGTTTTTT. It codes for CSAKENEKLFF.

This sequence joins TRBV25-1 and TRBJ1-5; tentative D call: TRBD1 (5 bases). CDR3 length: 14 residues. The V gene lost 1 base and the J gene lost 6 bases, with 10 bases spanning the gap. Germline assignment: CDR1 MGHDK and CDR2 SYGVNS. CDR3 loop: CASSESGYGQPQHF. The CDR3 DNA follows: TGTGCCAGCAGTGAATCAGGGTATGGTCAGCCCCAGCATTTT.

The rearrangement uses TRBV5-4 and TRBJ2-3; 7 bases fit TRBD2. The V gene end was trimmed by 4 bases and the J gene end by 2 bases; junction bases not matched to a gene: 13. The V gene's germline CDR1 is SGHNT and CDR2 YYREEE (reference sequence). CDR3 length: 17 residues. The CDR3 loop reads CASSPLRAAGLTDTQYF. In nucleotides, the CDR3 is TGTGCCAGCAGCCCGCTCCGTGCAGCGGGGCTCACAGATACGCAGTATTTT.

In DNA, the CDR3 is TGTGCCTGGAGTGTAAGGCAGACAAATGGCTACACCTTC. Its translation: CAWSVRQTNGYTF. V is TRBV30 and J is TRBJ1-2; no clear D gene. CDR3 length: 13 residues. Germline V lookup: CDR1 GTSNPN, CDR2 SVGIG (reference sequence). V was clipped by 0 bases and J by 6 bases, with 11 bases between them.

This clone was seen a few times. The chain recombines TRBV5-6 with TRBJ2-7, with a tentative D call TRBD1 (5 bases). Germline lookup yields CDR1 SGHDT and CDR2 YYEEEE. The ends were cut back, 0 bases at V and 4 bases at J, with 11 bases in the middle. The CDR3 spans 14 residues. CDR3 residues: CASSLAGRAYEQYF. Written as DNA, the CDR3 is TGTGCCAGCAGCTTGGCGGGCAGGGCGTACGAGCAGTACTTC.

The J gene is TRBJ2-1, the V gene TRBV4-1, with 7 bases lining up with TRBD2. With 0 bases clipped from V and 4 bases from J, the junction kept 6 bases outside the gene matches. The CDR3 extends over 16 amino acids. Germline-derived CDR1 and CDR2 are MGHRA and YSYEKL. The DNA for the CDR3 is TGCGCCAGCAGCCAAGACCCTAGCGGACTTTACAATGAGCAGTTCTTC. The encoded protein is CASSQDPSGLYNEQFF.

The gene calls are TRBV30 and TRBJ2-7; D is perhaps TRBD1 (6 bases). The CDR3 is 13 residues long. V was clipped by 4 bases and J by 0 bases, with 10 bases between them. From germline, CDR1 is GTSNPN and CDR2 SVGIG (reference sequence). The CDR3 protein is CAWTTGSSYEQYF. The CDR3 DNA is TGTGCCTGGACAACAGGGAGCTCCTACGAGCAGTACTTC.

The table lists this clone with a few counts. The chain uses TRBV6-5 and TRBJ2-3, with no clear D. The CDR3 extends over 13 amino acids. Germline values: CDR1 MNHEY, CDR2 SVGAGI. The V end lost 4 bases, the J end lost 2 bases, and 7 bases lay between the germline ends. DNA of the CDR3: TGTGCCAGCAGTTCTCGTTTCACAGATACGCAGTATTTT. Protein: CASSSRFTDTQYF.

The chain links TRBV2 to TRBJ2-3; 8 nucleotides line up with TRBD2. Unmatched junction bases numbered 4, after V lost 2 bases and J lost 3 bases. Germline V gene data show CDR1 as SNHLY and CDR2 as FYNNEI. The CDR3 length is 15 residues. Here the CDR3 reads CASSESGSLTDTQYF. In nucleotides, the CDR3 is TGTGCCAGCAGTGAAAGCGGGAGCCTAACAGATACGCAGTATTTT.

The chain links TRBV5-4 to TRBJ1-2; possible D gene TRBD1, 5 bases. Deletions cut 2 bases from V and 4 bases from J, with 12 bases between. The CDR3 is 14 residues long. Germline CDR1 reads SGHNT; CDR2 reads YYREEE (reference sequence). Here the CDR3 reads CASSFAGSLYGYTF. CDR3 coding DNA: TGTGCCAGCAGCTTCGCAGGGTCACTCTATGGCTACACCTTC. Full variable domain (remainder filled in from reference TRBV5-4 and TRBJ1-2): ETGVTQSPTHLIKTRGQQVTLRCSSQSGHNTVSWYQQALGQGPQFIFQYYREEENGRGNFPPRFSGLQFPNYSSELNVNALELDDSALYLCASSFAGSLYGYTFGSGTRLTVV.

The rearrangement uses TRBV6-1 and TRBJ2-3, with 9 nucleotides matching TRBD1. Trimming removed 5 bases from V and 5 bases from J; junction bases left unmatched: 8. This CDR3 has 15 amino acids. Germline V gene data show CDR1 as MNHNS and CDR2 as SASEGT. CDR3 in amino acids: CASSLRQGDVDTQYF. CDR3 sequence (DNA): TGTGCCAGCAGTCTCCGACAGGGGGATGTAGATACGCAGTATTTT.

A few counts support this clone. This chain connects TRBV29-1 to TRBJ2-1; 15 bases are a match to TRBD2. Germline lookup yields CDR1 SQVTM and CDR2 ANQGSEA. The CDR3 is 18 residues long. The V segment lost 6 bases and the J segment 0 bases; nucleotides outside the gene matches: 9. The CDR3, as DNA: TGCAGCGTCTTTGGACTAGCGGGAGGGCCCCTCTCCTACAATGAGCAGTTCTTC. Its translation: CSVFGLAGGPLSYNEQFF.

The chain combines TRBV6-5 with TRBJ2-7; TRBD2 agrees at 8 bases. The CDR3 length is 16 residues. The germline CDR1 and CDR2 sequences are MNHEY and SVGAGI. V was clipped by 0 bases and J by 2 bases; unmatched bases: 6. CDR3 coding DNA: TGTGCCAGCAGTTACTCCCTCACTAGCGGAGCCTACGAGCAGTACTTC. This codes for CASSYSLTSGAYEQYF.